The next 26 T cell receptor beta chains were all read from a single sample in a study of blood T cell repertoires in COVID-19. Repertoires were generated with immunoSEQ multiplex PCR, while TCRdb's copy carries only in-frame clones and drops some. The data contain about 140,000 clones, 80% to 90% of them singletons. The sequenced sample consisted of peripheral blood. Receptor source: a woman between 45 and 60 years old with acute or convalescent COVID-19.

The chain uses TRBV10-2 and TRBJ1-1; TRBD1 aligns across 12 bases. CDR1 is WSHSY and CDR2 is SAAADI in the germline V gene. V lost 6 bases, J lost 3 bases, and 8 bases stayed unmatched. The CDR3 length is 16 residues. The DNA of the CDR3 is TGCGCCAGCAGACCGGGACAGGGGGCTTCGGACACTGAAGCTTTCTTT. Its translation is CASRPGQGASDTEAFF.

This clone showed up just once. V and J are TRBV11-1 and TRBJ2-7; 7 bases align to TRBD1. The CDR3 is 15 residues long. Germline CDR1 SGHAT, CDR2 FQDESV (reference sequence). J gave up 0 bases and V 5 bases, and 7 bases lay outside the gene matches. The CDR3 protein is CASSPDRAPSYEQYF. CDR3 DNA sequence: TGTGCCAGCAGCCCCGACAGGGCACCCTCCTACGAGCAGTACTTC.

The rearrangement uses TRBV19 and TRBJ2-2; TRBD2 matches 8 bases. Germline V gives CDR1 LNHDA, CDR2 SQIVND (reference sequence). V shed 5 bases, J shed 4 bases, and the junction held 6 bases outside the gene matches. CDR3 length: 15 amino acids. In nucleotides, the CDR3 is TGTGCCAGTAGTCCGGGACTAGTCTTCACCGGGGAGCTGTTTTTT. As protein: CASSPGLVFTGELFF.

The sample holds one count of this clone. The chain carries TRBV7-3 and TRBJ2-5, with D hard to call. This CDR3 comprises 13 residues. With 2 bases removed from V and 1 base from J, the gap between germline ends came to 5 bases. Germline values: CDR1 SGHTA, CDR2 FQGTGA. CDR3 loop: CASSLGAQETQYF. CDR3 in DNA: TGTGCCAGCAGCTTAGGAGCCCAAGAGACCCAGTACTTC.

The chain is built from TRBV1 and TRBJ2-3; no check of the table's D call, TRBD2, against the DNA was made. TRBV1 is a documented pseudogene. This CDR3 has 15 amino acids. CDR3 DNA sequence: TGCACCAGCAGCCAAGATCCGAGGAACACAGATACGCAGTATTTT. Its translation: CTSSQDPRNTDTQYF.

The chain carries TRBV10-2 and TRBJ2-6, with D perhaps TRBD2 (5 bases). Trimming removed 2 bases from V and 0 bases from J, with 5 bases in between. The CDR3 sequence is 15 residues long. Germline CDR1 and CDR2: WSHSY and SAAADI. CDR3: CASSERGSGANVLTF. CDR3 coding DNA: TGCGCCAGCAGTGAGCGGGGCTCTGGGGCCAACGTCCTGACTTTC.

The chain has TRBV28 and TRBJ1-6, with a weak D call TRBD1 (5 bases). The CDR3 contains 16 residues. The germline V and J ends were trimmed by 4 bases and 2 bases, with 12 bases remaining between them. Germline values: CDR1 MDHEN, CDR2 SYDVKM. CDR3 nucleotide sequence: TGTGCCAGCAGTTCGTCAGGGTACCCCTATAATTCACCCCTCCACTTT. It translates to CASSSSGYPYNSPLHF.

CDR3 DNA: TGTGCCAGCAGTGTGGGACTAGCGGCGAATGAGCAGTTCTTC. It yields the protein CASSVGLAANEQFF. This chain joins TRBV2 and TRBJ2-1; 11 bases line up with TRBD2. CDR3 length equals 14 residues. CDR1 SNHLY and CDR2 FYNNEI come from the germline V gene. Unmatched junction bases numbered 3, after V lost 4 bases and J lost 7 bases.

The chain couples TRBV1 to TRBJ2-3; the table calls TRBD2, which could not be checked here. TRBV1 is tagged as a pseudogene. The CDR3 covers 17 residues. CDR3 DNA: TGCACCAGCACCTCGGTGGGAGACGTTCTAGCCACAGATACGCAGTATTTT. It specifies CTSTSVGDVLATDTQYF.

The sample holds many counts of this clone. The chain employs TRBV6-6 and TRBJ1-1; D is uncertain. CDR3 length equals 14 residues. From germline, CDR1 is MNHNY and CDR2 SVGAGI (reference sequence). Trimming cost V 0 bases and J 1 base, with 6 bases left between them. CDR3 sequence: CASSYSSSNTEAFF. CDR3 coding DNA: TGTGCCAGCAGTTACTCATCATCGAACACTGAAGCTTTCTTT.

V gene TRBV18 combines with J gene TRBJ1-2; TRBD1 agrees at 9 bases. Germline V gene data show CDR1 as KGHSH and CDR2 as LQKENI. CDR3 length: 14 residues. The V gene end was trimmed by 0 bases and the J gene end by 8 bases; junction bases not matched to a gene: 4. The CDR3 sequence: CASSPPGQGRGYTF. The CDR3 DNA sequence: TGTGCCAGCTCACCACCGGGACAGGGCAGGGGCTACACCTTC.

As concerns this clone: This specimen includes other DNA sequences encoding the same CDR3. The chain combines TRBV9 with TRBJ1-6, with D unclear. V was cut by 0 bases and J by 7 bases, with 11 bases left in between. CDR3 length equals 15 residues. From germline, CDR1 is SGDLS and CDR2 YYNGEE. In nucleotides, the CDR3 is TGTGCCAGCAGCGTAGAGGCGGGAGGGAATTCACCCCTCCACTTT. This codes for CASSVEAGGNSPLHF.

The chain has TRBV19 and TRBJ1-4; D might be TRBD1 (5 bases). V was cut by 3 bases and J by 6 bases, with 11 bases left in between. Germline V gene data show CDR1 as LNHDA and CDR2 as SQIVND (reference sequence). The CDR3 loop spans 14 amino acids. CDR3 region: CASSIRGGDEKLFF. The CDR3 DNA follows: TGTGCCAGTAGTATCCGGGGGGGGGATGAAAAACTGTTTTTT.

The chain has TRBV9 and TRBJ2-7, with 10 positions matching TRBD2. V lost 2 bases and J lost 3; bases outside the gene matches: 5. CDR1 and CDR2 from the germline V gene are SGDLS and YYNGEE. The CDR3 extends over 15 amino acids. The chain's CDR3 is CASSVLAGDYYEQYF. In DNA form, the CDR3 reads TGTGCCAGCAGCGTCCTAGCGGGGGATTACTACGAGCAGTACTTC.

V and J are TRBV12-3 or TRBV12-4 and TRBJ1-4; D possibly corresponds to TRBD1 (5 bases). The ends were cut back, 10 bases at V and 2 bases at J, with 11 bases in the middle. This CDR3 comprises 13 residues. The CDR3 here is CATQGSTNEKLFF. CDR3 coding DNA: TGTGCCACCCAGGGTTCCACTAATGAAAAACTGTTTTTT.

The chain carries TRBV5-1 and TRBJ1-3; the match to TRBD1 covers 9 bases. V shed 4 bases, J shed 3 bases, and the junction held 8 bases outside the gene matches. Germline-derived CDR1 and CDR2 are SGHRS and YFSETQ. The CDR3 sequence is 16 residues long. As DNA, the CDR3 is TGCGCCAGCAGCCAATCCGGGACAGGGTTTGGAAACACCATATATTTT. Its translation: CASSQSGTGFGNTIYF.

The chain is built from TRBV4-1 and TRBJ2-5; D may be TRBD1 (6 bases). This CDR3 spans 14 amino acids. V was pared by 1 base and J by 6 bases, with 12 bases between. Germline values: CDR1 MGHRA, CDR2 YSYEKL. In nucleotides, the CDR3 is TGCGCCAGCAGCCAAGCAGGGGATAGCCAGACCCAGTACTTC. As protein: CASSQAGDSQTQYF.

J is TRBJ1-2 and V is TRBV5-1; TRBD1 aligns across 7 bases. The CDR3 runs to 15 residues. Germline CDR1 SGHRS, CDR2 YFSETQ. Unmatched junction bases numbered 14, after V lost 4 bases and J lost 8 bases. CDR3 sequence (DNA): TGCGCCAGCAGCCCCTCATTAACAGGGGCAGAGGGCTACACCTTC. Translation gives CASSPSLTGAEGYTF.

The chain links TRBV27 to TRBJ2-1, with 12 bases fitting TRBD2. Germline-derived CDR1 and CDR2 are MNHEY and SMNVEV (reference sequence). Unmatched junction bases numbered 7, after V lost 5 bases and J lost 8 bases. This CDR3 contains 15 residues. In DNA form, the CDR3 reads TGTGCCAGCAGTATCGGACTAGCGGGATACGATGAGCAGTTCTTC. This translates into CASSIGLAGYDEQFF.

J is TRBJ1-3 and V is TRBV9; tentatively, D is TRBD1 (6 bases). The germline CDR1 and CDR2 sequences are SGDLS and YYNGEE. V was clipped by 3 bases and J by 2 bases, with 15 bases between them. The CDR3 extends over 16 amino acids. The chain's CDR3 is CASSGGPISPGNTIYF. CDR3 coding DNA: TGTGCCAGCAGCGGGGGGCCAATCTCGCCTGGAAACACCATATATTTT. Full variable domain (missing parts from reference TRBV9 and TRBJ1-3): DSGVTQTPKHLITATGQRVTLRCSPRSGDLSVYWYQQSLDQGLQFLIQYYNGEERAKGNILERFSAQQFPDLHSELNLSSLELGDSALYFCASSGGPISPGNTIYFGEGSWLTVV.

The chain employs TRBV7-7 and TRBJ1-1, with TRBD1 matching 8 bases. J gave up 7 bases and V 5 bases, and 9 bases lay outside the gene matches. From germline, CDR1 is SSHAT and CDR2 FNYEAQ (reference sequence). The length of the CDR3 is 14 residues. This chain's CDR3 is CASSRVLTGDEAFF. As DNA, the CDR3 is TGTGCCAGCAGCCGCGTACTGACAGGGGATGAAGCTTTCTTT.

The table lists this clone with a few counts. The chain recombines TRBV11-2 with TRBJ1-5; no firm D call. CDR3 length: 17 amino acids. The V gene's germline CDR1 is SGHAT and CDR2 FQNNGV. Trimming took off 2 bases at V and 4 bases at J, with 18 bases between the two ends. The CDR3 sequence is CASSLSGRVPGNQPQHF. The CDR3 nucleotides are TGTGCCAGCAGCTTATCCGGCCGAGTACCGGGAAATCAGCCCCAGCATTTT.

The chain joins TRBV5-8 to TRBJ1-5; D remains unclear. The CDR3 runs 14 residues. Looked up from germline, CDR1 is SGHTS and CDR2 is YDEGEE. V lost 7 bases and J 7 bases, leaving 18 bases between the germline ends. The CDR3 DNA sequence: TGTGCCAGCCCCCCCCCTGGAGGGTACCAGCCCCAGCATTTT. It codes for CASPPPGGYQPQHF.

This rearrangement joins TRBV30 to TRBJ1-1; D uncertain. The germline CDR1 and CDR2 sequences are GTSNPN and SVGIG (reference sequence). V lost 3 bases, J lost 9 bases, and 11 bases lay in between. This CDR3 has 11 residues. CDR3 residues: CAWSPGGKAFF. The CDR3 DNA sequence: TGTGCCTGGAGCCCCGGAGGGAAAGCTTTCTTT.

This rearrangement joins TRBV28 to TRBJ1-1; 11 bases match TRBD1. Germline V CDR1 and CDR2: MDHEN, SYDVKM. CDR3 length: 17 residues. V lost 2 bases, J lost 5 bases, and 10 bases stayed unmatched. CDR3: CASSLGRTGGSGTEAFF. Here the CDR3 DNA reads TGTGCCAGCAGTTTAGGCCGGACAGGGGGCTCGGGAACTGAAGCTTTCTTT.

This chain joins TRBV28 and TRBJ1-4; D not certain. CDR1 is MDHEN, CDR2 SYDVKM, per germline. Trimming took off 7 bases at V and 7 bases at J, with 16 bases between the two ends. The CDR3 consists of 14 residues. CDR3 DNA sequence: TGTGCCAGCATTGCTGGGCCTGAGAGTGAAAAACTGTTTTTT. This encodes CASIAGPESEKLFF.